One and the same sample provided the 23 T cell receptor beta chains below, sequenced in a study of T cells in Graves' hyperthyroidism and ophthalmopathy. What was amplified from RNA transcripts were TCR beta CDR3 regions. With the HTBI primer set, the TCR CDR3 went through a first round of RT-PCR. TCRdb re-analysed the multiplex PCR reads in MiXCR, keeping a single row per CDR3 protein. The table includes fewer than 300,000 distinct CDR3 sequences, around a quarter detected once. Sequences were obtained from blood. The origin of the receptors is a man aged 35 to 55 with Graves' hyperthyroidism that later progressed to Graves' ophthalmopathy.

The V gene is TRBV5-6, the J gene TRBJ1-5, with D possibly being TRBD1 (5 bases). Germline-derived CDR1 and CDR2 are SGHDT and YYEEEE. Between the trimmed V and J ends, which lost 3 bases and 0 bases, there was a span of 10 bases. The CDR3 totals 15 residues. In nucleotides, the CDR3 is TGTGCCAGCAGCTCCGGACACCTTAGCAATCAGCCCCAGCATTTT. Translating gives CASSSGHLSNQPQHF.

This clonotype showed up many times. This chain connects TRBV5-1 to TRBJ1-5, with a weak D call TRBD1 (6 bases). The V end was cut by 4 bases, the J end by 6 bases, with 17 bases between. The CDR3 consists of 15 residues. In germline, CDR1 is SGHRS, CDR2 YFSETQ. In DNA, the CDR3 is TGCGCCAGCAGCGAAACAGGGAGTATAGGTCAGCCCCAGCATTTT. This translates into CASSETGSIGQPQHF. Full variable domain (rest looked up from reference TRBV5-1 and TRBJ1-5): KAGVTQTPRYLIKTRGQQVTLSCSPISGHRSVSWYQQTPGQGLQFLFEYFSETQRNKGNFPGRFSGRQFSNSRSEMNVSTLELGDSALYLCASSETGSIGQPQHFGDGTRLSIL.

This clonotype was counted once. This chain connects TRBV6-1 to TRBJ1-1; D is unclear. Deletions cut 7 bases from V and 5 bases from J, with 14 bases between. Germline assignment: CDR1 MNHNS and CDR2 SASEGT. This CDR3 has 13 residues. This chain's CDR3 is CASTGSLGTEAFF. Written as DNA, the CDR3 is TGTGCCAGCACAGGCTCGCTGGGGACTGAAGCTTTCTTT.

This clonotype was counted ten times or more. This sequence joins TRBV29-1 and TRBJ2-5, with D maybe TRBD2 (5 bases). Germline V lookup: CDR1 SQVTM, CDR2 ANQGSEA. The V and J ends lost 4 bases and 5 bases respectively, with 14 bases between them. The CDR3 contains 13 residues. In DNA, the CDR3 is TGCAGCGTTGTGGTACCCGGGAAGGAGACCCAGTACTTC. It codes for CSVVVPGKETQYF.

The CDR3 DNA is TGTGCCAGCAGTGGGGCCCCGAACACTGAAGCTTTCTTT. This codes for CASSGAPNTEAFF. This chain connects TRBV2 to TRBJ1-1; D call uncertain. CDR3 length equals 13 residues. Germline values: CDR1 SNHLY, CDR2 FYNNEI. Deletions cut 4 bases from V and 1 base from J, with 7 bases between. Together with reference TRBV2 and TRBJ1-1, the CDR3 gives the full variable domain: EPEVTQTPSHQVTQMGQEVILRCVPISNHLYFYWYRQILGQKVEFLVSFYNNEISEKSEIFDDQFSVERPDGSNFTLKIRSTKLEDSAMYFCASSGAPNTEAFFGQGTRLTVV.

This sequence joins TRBV30 and TRBJ2-3, with D possibly being TRBD2 (6 bases). This CDR3 has 13 residues. The germline V and J ends were trimmed by 4 bases and 2 bases, with 10 bases remaining between them. Germline CDR1 GTSNPN, CDR2 SVGIG (reference sequence). The CDR3 nucleotides read TGTGCCTGGAACCGGGACTTCACAGATACGCAGTATTTT. Its protein product is CAWNRDFTDTQYF.

This clonotype appeared many times. The V call is TRBV12-3 or TRBV12-4, the J call TRBJ1-1; TRBD1 matches at 7 bases. Trimming took 6 bases from V and 5 from J; bases not matched to a gene: 6. The CDR3 loop spans 13 amino acids. Here the CDR3 reads CASSPGQKTEAFF. Written as DNA, the CDR3 is TGTGCCAGCAGCCCGGGACAGAAAACTGAAGCTTTCTTT.

In the case of this clonotype: This may arise from a read error, as a much more abundant clone is one base away. The V call is TRBV6-1, the J call TRBJ1-3; 7 bases are a match to TRBD1. The CDR3 totals 19 residues. The germline CDR1 and CDR2 sequences are MNHNS and SASEGT. Losses at the gene ends were 6 bases for V and 0 bases for J; bases not matched to a gene: 17. Here the CDR3 reads CASRDTGQAKKRSGNTIYF. Written as DNA, the CDR3 is TGTGCCAGCAGGGATACAGGACAGGCAAAAAAACGCTCTGGAAACACCATATATTTT.

The CDR3: CAWDKGGNTEAFF. The CDR3 nucleotides are TGTGCCTGGGACAAGGGAGGGAACACTGAAGCTTTCTTT. V and J are TRBV30 and TRBJ1-1; the D is unclear. CDR3 length equals 13 residues. From germline, CDR1 is GTSNPN and CDR2 SVGIG (reference sequence). V was clipped by 5 bases and J by 1 base, with 11 bases between them.

This clonotype was observed at least ten times. This chain uses TRBV5-4 with TRBJ2-1; 9 nucleotides align to TRBD2. Germline loops: CDR1 SGHNT, CDR2 YYREEE (reference sequence). There are 19 residues in the CDR3. V lost 3 bases, J lost 6 bases, and 19 bases stayed unmatched. The CDR3 here is CASSWRHGSSGISLNEQFF. In DNA form, the CDR3 reads TGTGCCAGCAGCTGGCGCCATGGGTCTAGCGGGATATCTCTCAATGAGCAGTTCTTC. Based on the CDR3 plus reference TRBV5-4 and TRBJ2-1, the full variable domain is ETGVTQSPTHLIKTRGQQVTLRCSSQSGHNTVSWYQQALGQGPQFIFQYYREEENGRGNFPPRFSGLQFPNYSSELNVNALELDDSALYLCASSWRHGSSGISLNEQFFGPGTRLTVL.

V and J are TRBV20-1 and TRBJ1-1; possibly TRBD1 for D (6 bases). Between the trimmed V and J ends, which lost 5 bases and 2 bases, there was a span of 15 bases. The CDR3 loop spans 14 amino acids. CDR1 DFQATT and CDR2 SNEGSKA come from the germline V gene (reference sequence). The CDR3 nucleotides read TGCAGTGCTGAGGATGGACAGACAAACACTGAAGCTTTCTTT. Translating gives CSAEDGQTNTEAFF.

Ten or more counts support this clonotype. The chain joins TRBV28 to TRBJ2-7; D ambiguous. The CDR3 contains 14 residues. Germline values: CDR1 MDHEN, CDR2 SYDVKM. Trimming stripped 7 bases from V and 0 bases from J, with 13 bases between. The CDR3 DNA sequence: TGTGCCAGCAAAGGACGCATAAGCTCCTACGAGCAGTACTTC. It codes for CASKGRISSYEQYF. The whole variable domain, filled in from reference TRBV28 and TRBJ2-7, reads DVKVTQSSRYLVKRTGEKVFLECVQDMDHENMFWYRQDPGLGLRLIYFSYDVKMKEKGDIPEGYSVSREKKERFSLILESASTNQTSMYLCASKGRISSYEQYFGPGTRLTVT.

The J gene is TRBJ2-2, the V gene TRBV6-1; D is unresolved. This CDR3 contains 13 residues. Germline assignment: CDR1 MNHNS and CDR2 SASEGT. Trimming removed 2 bases from V and 4 bases from J, with 5 bases in between. CDR3: CASSEPVTGELFF. The CDR3 DNA is TGTGCCAGCAGTGAACCTGTCACCGGGGAGCTGTTTTTT.

The DNA for the CDR3 is TGTGCCAGCAGTTTCTCCGATATCACCGGCGCCAGTTCCTACGAGCAGTACTTC. Protein: CASSFSDITGASSYEQYF. The J gene is TRBJ2-7, the V gene TRBV12-3 or TRBV12-4, with D unclear. The V gene lost 3 bases and the J gene lost 1 base, with 22 bases spanning the gap. CDR3 length: 18 amino acids.

The rearrangement links TRBV7-8 to TRBJ2-7, with TRBD2 matching 10 bases. Trimming cost V 6 bases and J 1 base; bases outside gene matches: 12. The germline gives CDR1 SGHVS, CDR2 FQNEAQ. The length of the CDR3 is 17 residues. This CDR3 is CASSYSSPAGGSYEQYF. The DNA of the CDR3 is TGTGCCAGCAGTTACTCGAGCCCAGCGGGAGGGTCCTACGAGCAGTACTTC. The variable domain in full, with the rest retrieved from reference TRBV7-8 and TRBJ2-7, is GAGVSQSPRYKVAKRGQDVALRCDPISGHVSLFWYQQALGQGPEFLTYFQNEAQLDKSGLPSDRFFAERPEGSVSTLKIQRTQQEDSAVYLCASSYSSPAGGSYEQYFGPGTRLTVT.

This clonotype was detected many times. The chain's CDR3 is CASTPGGLPPYEQYF. CDR3 in DNA: TGTGCCAGCACCCCAGGGGGGCTTCCCCCCTACGAGCAGTACTTC. The chain has TRBV11-2 and TRBJ2-7; the D gene is possibly TRBD1 (7 bases). Germline values: CDR1 SGHAT, CDR2 FQNNGV. The V and J ends lost 7 bases and 2 bases respectively, with 18 bases between them. CDR3 length equals 15 residues.

The rearrangement links TRBV27 to TRBJ2-2; TRBD2 aligns across 10 bases. Per germline, CDR1 MNHEY and CDR2 SMNVEV (reference sequence). V shed 1 base, J shed 3 bases, and the junction held 2 bases outside the gene matches. The CDR3 is made up of 16 amino acids. DNA of the CDR3: TGTGCCAGCAGTTTATATCTAGCGGGAGACACCGGGGAGCTGTTTTTT. This translates into CASSLYLAGDTGELFF.

This clonotype was counted at least ten times. The V call is TRBV6-5, the J call TRBJ2-7; the D is unclear. The length of the CDR3 is 11 residues. Trimming pared 5 bases from V and 6 bases from J, leaving 8 bases between. The germline gives CDR1 MNHEY, CDR2 SVGAGI. CDR3 protein: CASSNLGEQYF. CDR3 DNA sequence: TGTGCCAGCAGTAACCTAGGCGAGCAGTACTTC.

This clonotype was detected a few times. J is TRBJ2-7 and V is TRBV27, with a weak D call TRBD2 (6 bases). Trimming pared 5 bases from V and 2 bases from J, leaving 16 bases between. There are 15 residues in the CDR3. CDR1 MNHEY and CDR2 SMNVEV come from the germline V gene (reference sequence). CDR3 protein: CASSNTGSPPYEQYF. Here the CDR3 DNA reads TGTGCCAGCAGTAACACCGGGAGTCCCCCCTACGAGCAGTACTTC.

V gene TRBV12-3 or TRBV12-4 combines with J gene TRBJ2-3, with D perhaps matching TRBD2 (7 bases). The CDR3 extends over 16 amino acids. V was pared by 2 bases and J by 2 bases, with 14 bases between. CDR3 protein: CASSLSEGGTTDTQYF. The CDR3 region has the DNA TGTGCCAGCAGTTTATCGGAGGGGGGGACCACAGATACGCAGTATTTT.

V is TRBV19 and J is TRBJ1-2; 11 positions agree with TRBD1. This CDR3 region has 14 residues. In germline, CDR1 is LNHDA, CDR2 SQIVND (reference sequence). After removal of 4 bases from V and 8 bases from J, the junction contained 6 bases not matched to a gene. This CDR3 reads CASSTPDRGLGYTF. The CDR3 DNA reads TGTGCCAGTAGTACCCCGGACAGGGGGCTCGGCTACACCTTC.

The chain recombines TRBV6-1 with TRBJ1-5; 11 bases are shared with TRBD1. Looked up from germline, CDR1 is MNHNS and CDR2 is SASEGT. This CDR3 contains 17 residues. V shed 7 bases, J shed 0 bases, and the junction held 8 bases outside the gene matches. The CDR3: CASMRTGGSPSNQPQHF. The CDR3 region has the DNA TGTGCCAGCATGAGGACAGGGGGCTCTCCTAGCAATCAGCCCCAGCATTTT.

This clonotype was seen ten or more times. The chain uses TRBV12-3 or TRBV12-4 and TRBJ2-7; a weak D match, TRBD2 (5 bases). Trimming cost V 6 bases and J 2 bases, with 11 bases left between them. The CDR3 loop spans 13 amino acids. CDR3 amino acids: CASSLDSAYEQYF. DNA of the CDR3: TGTGCCAGCAGCCTGGACTCGGCCTACGAGCAGTACTTC.